The entry below gives a single TCR beta chain sequence along with its context. Its antigen remains unknown. The PCR employed 60 Vbeta primers together with 13 Jbeta primers. Method: immunoSEQ multiplex PCR; TCRdb's copy keeps in-frame clones and lacks some. The sample includes about 140,000 clones, about four fifths of them seen just once. The entry originates in a study of cytomegalovirus exposure and HLA in healthy donors. Study-level findings and limits: Previous analysis showed most TCR beta V segments were productive about 87% or about 30% of the time. According to the study, roughly 180 TCR beta chains were cytomegalovirus-associated. The likely origin of a cluster of highly shared sequence variants was a sequencing artifact. Roughly even sequencing depth across donors was the assumption behind the presence/absence analyses.

Input material: PBMCs. The clonotype originates from a man aged 35 to 55 in good health and CMV-seronegative.

In DNA form, the CDR3 reads TGTGCCAGCACCCCTGGTCTTGGCGGGGAGCAGTACTTC. As protein: CASTPGLGGEQYF. V gene TRBV28 combines with J gene TRBJ2-7, with D possibly being TRBD2 (5 bases). The CDR3 totals 13 residues. Germline loops: CDR1 MDHEN, CDR2 SYDVKM. Trimming pared 7 bases from V and 7 bases from J, leaving 17 bases between.